Only one count was recorded for the clone carrying this TCR beta chain. Its antigen is unidentified. The data are from a study of T-cell memory formation after mild COVID-19. Notes on the study in general: Pre-infection memory held some responding clones, suggesting pre-existing cross-reactive T cells responded.

The germline CDR1 and CDR2 sequences are SGHAT and FQNNGV. Trimming stripped 0 bases from V and 6 bases from J, with 14 bases between. The CDR3 contains 15 residues. TCRdb called the 5' RACE reads again in MiXCR, with one record for every CDR3 protein. The repertoire holds 250,000 to 350,000 distinct CDR3 sequences, around 15% seen once, with approximately 25% in the top ten. This TCR was recovered from a young man who had mild COVID-19 (a few samples of this study predate the infection). Cell type and time point are not known. The sample taken for sequencing was PBMCs or a T cell subset sorted from them (not recorded which). The V call is TRBV11-2, the J call TRBJ1-1, with D uncertain. The DNA of the CDR3 is TGTGCCAGCAGCTTAGATTCGAGCGCCGGCTCTGAAGCTTTCTTT. As protein: CASSLDSSAGSEAFF.